The present entry profiles one T cell receptor (beta chain) with its context. Antigen specificity is unknown. This likely comes from a read error, as the CDR3 has no conserved phenylalanine or tryptophan at its end. No DNA is shown, since the ends of the CDR3 on it are uncertain; the CDR3 is the one TCRdb lists. This sample was taken from a study of CD8+CD57+ T cells in acquired aplastic anemia. Study results and caveats: There were over 25 CD8+ CDR3 sequences that occurred in both patients and controls.

Genomic DNA acted as the template from which TCR beta VDJ combination and CDR3 sequence profiling were carried out. Each CDR3 protein gets one entry after TCRdb re-called the reads with MiXCR. Of about 160,000 distinct CDR3 sequences in the sample, around 45% were seen once. Germline assignment: CDR1 SGHVS and CDR2 FQNEAQ. The CDR3 comprises 8 residues, both ends counted. The sequencing input was sorted CD4+, CD8+, or CD8+CD57+ T cells (not recorded which) from PBMCs. The chain couples TRBV7-8 to TRBJ2-7; the table's D call of TRBD1 was not tested on the DNA. This TCR was sampled from a human donor in good health. CDR3 in amino acids: CASSSSGT.